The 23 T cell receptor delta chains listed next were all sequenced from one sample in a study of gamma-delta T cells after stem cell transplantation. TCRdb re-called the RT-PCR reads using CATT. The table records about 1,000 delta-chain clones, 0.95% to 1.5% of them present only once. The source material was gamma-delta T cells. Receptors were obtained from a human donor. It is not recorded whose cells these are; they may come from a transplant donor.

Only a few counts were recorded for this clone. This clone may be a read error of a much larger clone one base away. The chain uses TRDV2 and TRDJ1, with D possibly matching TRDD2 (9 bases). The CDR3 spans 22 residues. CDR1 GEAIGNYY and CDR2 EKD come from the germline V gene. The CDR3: CAFDTVKTFLLGGAPYTDKLIF. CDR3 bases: TGTGCCTTTGACACCGTAAAAACCTTCCTACTGGGGGGAGCCCCGTACACCGATAAACTCATCTTT.

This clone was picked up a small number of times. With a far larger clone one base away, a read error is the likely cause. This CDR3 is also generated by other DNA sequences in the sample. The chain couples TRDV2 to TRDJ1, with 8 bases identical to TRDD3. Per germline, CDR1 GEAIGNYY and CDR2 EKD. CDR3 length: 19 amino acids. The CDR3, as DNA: TGTGCCTGTGATCCACTTTCCATTTTGGGGGATTCTGGGACCGATAAACTCATCTTC. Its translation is CACDPLSILGDSGTDKLIF.

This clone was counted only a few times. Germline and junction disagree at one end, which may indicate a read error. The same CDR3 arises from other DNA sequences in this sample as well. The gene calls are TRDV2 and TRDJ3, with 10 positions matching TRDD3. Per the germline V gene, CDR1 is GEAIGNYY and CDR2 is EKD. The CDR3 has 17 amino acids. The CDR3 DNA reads TGCGCCTGTGACACGACTGGGGGATCCTGGGACACCCGACAGATGTTCTTC. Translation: CACDTTGGSWDTRQMFF.

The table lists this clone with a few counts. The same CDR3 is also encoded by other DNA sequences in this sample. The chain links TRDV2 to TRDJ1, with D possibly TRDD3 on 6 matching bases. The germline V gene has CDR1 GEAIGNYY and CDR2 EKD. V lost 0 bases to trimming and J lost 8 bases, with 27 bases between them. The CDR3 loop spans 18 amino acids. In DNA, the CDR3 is TGTGCCTGTGACACCCTTGTTGGGATAAAGGGGAACACTGACAAACTCATCTTT. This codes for CACDTLVGIKGNTDKLIF.

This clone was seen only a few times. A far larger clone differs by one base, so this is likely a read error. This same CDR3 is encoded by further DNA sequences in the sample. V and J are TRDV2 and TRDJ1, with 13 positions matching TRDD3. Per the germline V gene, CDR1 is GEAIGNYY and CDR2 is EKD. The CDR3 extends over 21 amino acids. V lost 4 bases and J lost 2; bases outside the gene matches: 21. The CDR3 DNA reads TGTGCCTGTGAACCAGTACTGGGGGATACGAATGAACCCGGTGAGACCGATAAACTCATCTTT. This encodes CACEPVLGDTNEPGETDKLIF.

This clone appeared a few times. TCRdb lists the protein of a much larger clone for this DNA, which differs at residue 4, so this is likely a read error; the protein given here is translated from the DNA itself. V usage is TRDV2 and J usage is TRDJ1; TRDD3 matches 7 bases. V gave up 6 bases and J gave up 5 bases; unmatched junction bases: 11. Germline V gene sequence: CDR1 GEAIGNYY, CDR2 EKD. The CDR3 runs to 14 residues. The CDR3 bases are TGTGCCTGTAACTCGTTACTGGGGAAAGATAAACTCATCTTT. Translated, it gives CACNSLLGKDKLIF.

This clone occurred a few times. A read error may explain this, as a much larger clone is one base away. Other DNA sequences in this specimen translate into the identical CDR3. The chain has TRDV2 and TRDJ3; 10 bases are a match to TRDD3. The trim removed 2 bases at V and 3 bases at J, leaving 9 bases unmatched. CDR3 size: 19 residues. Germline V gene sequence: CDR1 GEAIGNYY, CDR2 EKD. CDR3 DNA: TGTGCCTGTGACATTGTGCTGGGGGATAAAAACTGGGACACCCGACAGATGTTTTTC. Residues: CACDIVLGDKNWDTRQMFF.

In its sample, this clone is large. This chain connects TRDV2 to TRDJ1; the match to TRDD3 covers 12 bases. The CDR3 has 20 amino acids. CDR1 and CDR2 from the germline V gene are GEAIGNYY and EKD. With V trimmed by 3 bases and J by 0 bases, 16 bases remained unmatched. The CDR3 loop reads CACDSLSILGDTHHTDKLIF. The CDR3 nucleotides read TGTGCCTGTGACTCTCTTTCGATCCTGGGGGATACGCACCACACCGATAAACTCATCTTT.

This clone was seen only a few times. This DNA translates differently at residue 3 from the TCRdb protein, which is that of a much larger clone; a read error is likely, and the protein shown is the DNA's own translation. The chain's CDR3 is CAREPLGVASKYTDKLIF. CDR3 DNA: TGTGCCCGTGAACCACTGGGGGTCGCGAGCAAGTACACCGATAAACTCATCTTT. The chain links TRDV2 to TRDJ1, with 8 bases that match TRDD3. CDR3 size: 18 residues. Germline values: CDR1 GEAIGNYY, CDR2 EKD.

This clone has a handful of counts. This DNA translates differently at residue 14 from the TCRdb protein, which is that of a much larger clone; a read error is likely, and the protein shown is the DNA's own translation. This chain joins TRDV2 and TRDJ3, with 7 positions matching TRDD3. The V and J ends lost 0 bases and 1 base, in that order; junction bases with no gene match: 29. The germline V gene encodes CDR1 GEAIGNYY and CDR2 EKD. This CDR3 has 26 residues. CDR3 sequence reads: CACDTVKPPGLGAALLSSWDTRQMFF. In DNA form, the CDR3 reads TGTGCCTGTGACACCGTAAAGCCCCCGGGGCTGGGGGCCGCCCTTCTCAGTTCCTGGGACACCCGACAGATGTTTTTC.

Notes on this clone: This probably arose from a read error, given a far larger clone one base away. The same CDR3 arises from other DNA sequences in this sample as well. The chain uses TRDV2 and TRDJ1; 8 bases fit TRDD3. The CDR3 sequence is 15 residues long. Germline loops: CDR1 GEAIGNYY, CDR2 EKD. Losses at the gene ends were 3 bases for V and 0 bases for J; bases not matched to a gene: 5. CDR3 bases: TGTGCCTGTGACTCACTGGGGGCCTACACCGATAAACTCATCTTT. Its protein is CACDSLGAYTDKLIF.

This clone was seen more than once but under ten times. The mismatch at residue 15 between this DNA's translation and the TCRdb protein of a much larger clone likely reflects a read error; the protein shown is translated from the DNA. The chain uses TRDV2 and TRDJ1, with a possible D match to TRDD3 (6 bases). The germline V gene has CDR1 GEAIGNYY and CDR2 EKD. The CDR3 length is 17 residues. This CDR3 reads CACDTWAPDGGTDKVIF. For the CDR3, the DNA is TGTGCCTGTGACACGTGGGCCCCCGACGGGGGGACCGATAAAGTCATCTTT.

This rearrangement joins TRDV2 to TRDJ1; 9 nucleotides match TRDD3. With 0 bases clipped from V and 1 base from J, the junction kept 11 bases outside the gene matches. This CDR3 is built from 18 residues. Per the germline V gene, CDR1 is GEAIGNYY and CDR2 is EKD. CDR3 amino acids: CACDTVPGGSTITDKLIF. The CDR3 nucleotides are TGTGCCTGTGACACCGTGCCTGGGGGATCCACGATCACCGATAAACTCATCTTT.

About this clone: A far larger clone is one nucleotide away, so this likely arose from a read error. In nucleotides, the CDR3 is TGTGCCTGTGGCACGTGGGCCCCCGACGGGGGGACCGATAAACTCATCTTT. Translating gives CACGTWAPDGGTDKLIF. The rearrangement joins TRDV2 to TRDJ1, with a tentative D call TRDD3 (5 bases). Looked up from germline, CDR1 is GEAIGNYY and CDR2 is EKD. The CDR3 extends over 17 amino acids. V was shortened by 5 bases and J by 2 bases, with 23 bases between the two germline ends.

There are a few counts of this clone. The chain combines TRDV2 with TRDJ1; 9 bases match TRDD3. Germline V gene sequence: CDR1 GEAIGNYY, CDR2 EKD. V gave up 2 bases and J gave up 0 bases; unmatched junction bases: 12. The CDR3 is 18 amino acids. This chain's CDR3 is CACDNLGDEGWYTDKLIF. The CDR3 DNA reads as TGTGCCTGTGACAACCTGGGGGATGAGGGGTGGTACACCGATAAACTCATCTTT.

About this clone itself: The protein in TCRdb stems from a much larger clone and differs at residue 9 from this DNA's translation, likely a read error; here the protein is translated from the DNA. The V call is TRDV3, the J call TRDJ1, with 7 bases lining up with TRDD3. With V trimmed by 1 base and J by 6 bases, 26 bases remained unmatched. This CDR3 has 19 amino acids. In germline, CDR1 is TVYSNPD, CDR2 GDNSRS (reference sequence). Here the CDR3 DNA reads TGTGCCTTTAATTGTCCCCTACCCCGGGGGATCCGACGTGAGTATAAACTCATCTTT. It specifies CAFNCPLPRGIRREYKLIF.

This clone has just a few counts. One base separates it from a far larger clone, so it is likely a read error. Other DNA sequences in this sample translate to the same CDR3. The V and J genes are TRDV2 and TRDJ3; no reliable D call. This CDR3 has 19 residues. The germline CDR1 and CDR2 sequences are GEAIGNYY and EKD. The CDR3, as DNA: TGCGCCTGTGACCCACTACACGTCTACGGGGCCTGGGACACCCGACAGATGTTTTTC. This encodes CACDPLHVYGAWDTRQMFF.

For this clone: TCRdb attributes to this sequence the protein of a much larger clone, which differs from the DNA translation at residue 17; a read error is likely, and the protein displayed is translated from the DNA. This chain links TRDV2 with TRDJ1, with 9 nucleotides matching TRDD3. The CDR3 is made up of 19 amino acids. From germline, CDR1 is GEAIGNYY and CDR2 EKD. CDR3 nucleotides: TGTGCCTGTGACACCACTGGGGGAAAGCCCTTCGATGCCTCCGATAAACCCATCTTT. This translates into CACDTTGGKPFDASDKPIF.

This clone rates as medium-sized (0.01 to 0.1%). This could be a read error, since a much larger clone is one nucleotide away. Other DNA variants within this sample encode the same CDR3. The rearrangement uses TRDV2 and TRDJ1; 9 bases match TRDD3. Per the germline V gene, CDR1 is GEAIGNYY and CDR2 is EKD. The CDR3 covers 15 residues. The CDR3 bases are TGCGCCTGTGACAAACTGGGGGAGCACACCGATAAACTCATCTTT. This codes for CACDKLGEHTDKLIF.

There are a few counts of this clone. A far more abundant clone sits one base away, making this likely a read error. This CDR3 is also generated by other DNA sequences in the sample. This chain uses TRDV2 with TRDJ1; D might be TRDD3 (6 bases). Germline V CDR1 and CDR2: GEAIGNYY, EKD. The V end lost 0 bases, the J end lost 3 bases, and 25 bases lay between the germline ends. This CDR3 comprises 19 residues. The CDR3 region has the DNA TGTGCCTGTGACACCACCGGGGGAAAGCCCTTCGATGCCTCCGATAAACTCATCTTT. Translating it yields CACDTTGGKPFDASDKLIF.

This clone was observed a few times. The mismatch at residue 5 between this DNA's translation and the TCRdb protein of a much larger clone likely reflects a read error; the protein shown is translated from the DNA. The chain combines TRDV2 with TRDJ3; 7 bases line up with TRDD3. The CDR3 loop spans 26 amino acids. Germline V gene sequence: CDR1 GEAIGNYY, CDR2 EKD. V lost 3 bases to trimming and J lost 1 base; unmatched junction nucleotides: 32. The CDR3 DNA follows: TGTGCCTGTGACGCCGTAAAGCCCCCGGGGCTGGGGGCCACCCTTCTCAGTTCCTGGGACACCCGACAGATGTTTTTC. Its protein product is CACDAVKPPGLGATLLSSWDTRQMFF.

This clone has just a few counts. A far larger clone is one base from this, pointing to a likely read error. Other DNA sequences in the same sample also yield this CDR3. CDR3 sequence: CACDTVMATDKLIF. The CDR3 DNA sequence: TGTGCCTGTGACACTGTTATGGCGACCGATAAACTCATCTTT. This chain joins TRDV2 and TRDJ1; D is unclear. Trimming pared 1 base from V and 2 bases from J, leaving 10 bases between. The CDR3 is made up of 14 amino acids. Germline V gene data show CDR1 as GEAIGNYY and CDR2 as EKD.

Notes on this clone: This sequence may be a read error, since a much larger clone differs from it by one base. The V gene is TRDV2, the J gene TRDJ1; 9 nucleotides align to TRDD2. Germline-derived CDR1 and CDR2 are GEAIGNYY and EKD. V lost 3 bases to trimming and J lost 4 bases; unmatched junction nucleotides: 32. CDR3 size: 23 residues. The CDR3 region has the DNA TGTGCCTGTGACTCGATATTCCTTCCTACGAGTCTGGGGGGCTTAGAGAAGGTCGATAAACTCATCTTT. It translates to CACDSIFLPTSLGGLEKVDKLIF.